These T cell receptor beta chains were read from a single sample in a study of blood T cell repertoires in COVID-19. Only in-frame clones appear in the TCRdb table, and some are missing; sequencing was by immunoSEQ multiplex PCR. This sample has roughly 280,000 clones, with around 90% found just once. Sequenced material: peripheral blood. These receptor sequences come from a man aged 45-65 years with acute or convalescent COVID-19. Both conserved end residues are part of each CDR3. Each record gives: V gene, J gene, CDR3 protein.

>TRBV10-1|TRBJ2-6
CASSPGQGERANVLTF
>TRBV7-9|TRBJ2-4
CASSPANIQYF
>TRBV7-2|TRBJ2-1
CASRGGLAGGYEQFF
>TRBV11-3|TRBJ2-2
CASSLGTSGTGELFF
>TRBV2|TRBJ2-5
CASSERLQETQYF
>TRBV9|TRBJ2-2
CASSPRQGASGELFF
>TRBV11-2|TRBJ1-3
CASRSTGGRRGGNTIYF
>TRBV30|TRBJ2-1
CAWKGGGSYNEQFF
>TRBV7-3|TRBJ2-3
CASSFAGEDTQYF
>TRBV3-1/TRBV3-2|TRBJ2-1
CASSQELANTLSEQFF
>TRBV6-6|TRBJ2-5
CASGGLGETQYF
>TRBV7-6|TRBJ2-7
CASSGRSGVPSYEQYF
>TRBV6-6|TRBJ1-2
CASRPGGDYGYTF
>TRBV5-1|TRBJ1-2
CASSSGIVSGGGYTF
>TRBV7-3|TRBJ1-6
CASSLGTGTNSPLHF
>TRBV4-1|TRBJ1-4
CASSQDGTGYNEKLFF
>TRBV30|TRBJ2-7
CAWSRDFEQYF
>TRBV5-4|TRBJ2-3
CASRELEADTQYF
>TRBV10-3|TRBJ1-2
CAIMKSLNYGYTF
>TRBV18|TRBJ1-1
CASSPPMGEGTEAFF
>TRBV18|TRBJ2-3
CASSPRFIGSDTQYF
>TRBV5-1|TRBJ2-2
CASSLLANTGELFF
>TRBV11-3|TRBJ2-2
CASSLSGTGKAGELFF
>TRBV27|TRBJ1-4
CASSFGGEKLFF
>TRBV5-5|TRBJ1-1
CASSLKRGGITEAFF
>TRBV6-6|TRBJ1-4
CASSMGRGAGEKLFF
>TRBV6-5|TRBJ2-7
CASSRTSGGDEQYF
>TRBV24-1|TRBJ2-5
CATSDGTGVKETQYF
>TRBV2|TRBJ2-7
CASRGTSGSYEQYF
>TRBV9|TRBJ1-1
CASSVGQGAVAFF
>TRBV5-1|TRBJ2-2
CASSPRTGDTGELFF
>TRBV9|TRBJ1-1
CASSETGASNTEAFF
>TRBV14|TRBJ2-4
CASSQRTGPRDIQYF
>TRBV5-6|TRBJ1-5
CASSLMSGGNQPQHF
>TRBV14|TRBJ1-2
CASSRGPPNYGYTF
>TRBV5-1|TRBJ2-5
CASSWTEQETQYF
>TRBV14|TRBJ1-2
CASSQEVRANYGYTF
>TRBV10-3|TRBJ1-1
CAISGQGSTEAFF
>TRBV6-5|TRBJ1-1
CASSYLEGATEAFF
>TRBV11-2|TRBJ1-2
CASSLDKVQGYSYTF
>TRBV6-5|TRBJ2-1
CASSYSRQARNEQFF
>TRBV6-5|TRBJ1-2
CASSRQTEDYGYTF
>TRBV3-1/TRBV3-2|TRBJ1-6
CASSQGWGQDSPLHF
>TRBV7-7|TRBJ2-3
CASSPGSGGADTQYF
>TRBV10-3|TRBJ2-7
CAITPTATYEQYF
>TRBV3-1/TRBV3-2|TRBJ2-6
CASSLDFSGANVLTF
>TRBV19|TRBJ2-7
CASSGDTYEQYF
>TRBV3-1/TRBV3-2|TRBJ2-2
CASSQGRVAGELFF
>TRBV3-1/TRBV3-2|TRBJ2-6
CASSLELSGANVLTF
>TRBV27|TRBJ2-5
CASRSGGQETQYF
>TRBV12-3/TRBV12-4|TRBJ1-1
CASSLPRGEAFF
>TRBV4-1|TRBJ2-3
CASSQEGWRGGSTDTQYF
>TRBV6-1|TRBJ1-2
CASSELAAGYTF
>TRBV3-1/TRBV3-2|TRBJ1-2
CASSQDGGHYGYTF